This T cell receptor (beta chain) originates from a study of cytomegalovirus exposure and HLA in healthy donors. PCR primers comprised 60 Vbeta and 13 Jbeta primers. TCRdb keeps only in-frame clones here, not all; method: immunoSEQ multiplex PCR. The sample shows under 300,000 clones, around 81% of them seen only once. Note on this clone: The antigen is not known.

The study's findings and limits: Accurate prediction of HLA-A and HLA-B alleles (for most subjects) was reportedly achieved from TCR beta sequences.

The specimen was PBMCs. The TCR was taken from a woman in her fifties or sixties in good health and CMV-seropositive.

The CDR3 spells CASSIRLRYFTTGTNYGYTF. The CDR3 DNA reads TGTGCCAGTAGTATAAGATTACGGTACTTTACGACAGGAACAAACTATGGCTACACCTTC. The rearrangement uses TRBV19 and TRBJ1-2, with D possibly being TRBD1 (6 bases). CDR1 LNHDA and CDR2 SQIVND come from the germline V gene (reference sequence). The CDR3 consists of 20 residues. The V and J ends lost 2 bases and 2 bases respectively, with 27 bases between them.